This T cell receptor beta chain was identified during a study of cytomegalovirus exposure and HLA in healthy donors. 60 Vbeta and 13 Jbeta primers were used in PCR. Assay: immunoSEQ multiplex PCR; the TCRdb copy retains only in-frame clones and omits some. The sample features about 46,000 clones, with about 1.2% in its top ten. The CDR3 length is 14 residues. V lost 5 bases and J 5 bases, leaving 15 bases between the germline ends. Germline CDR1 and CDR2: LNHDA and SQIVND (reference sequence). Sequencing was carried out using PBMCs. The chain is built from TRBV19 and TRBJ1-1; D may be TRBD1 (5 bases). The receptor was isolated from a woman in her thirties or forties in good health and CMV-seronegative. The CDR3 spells CASSARVSKTEAFF. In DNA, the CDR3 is TGTGCCAGTAGTGCCAGGGTCTCGAAGACTGAAGCTTTCTTT.